This entry is about one T cell receptor (beta chain). This specimen belongs to a study of blood T cell repertoires in COVID-19. Libraries were prepared by immunoSEQ multiplex PCR; TCRdb keeps only in-frame clonotypes and omits some of them. The sample shows some 360,000 clones, around 87% of them seen only once. The Seattle site enrolled patients during active infection and followed them longitudinally. The CDR3 sequence is 19 residues long. Germline assignment: CDR1 SGHRS and CDR2 YFSETQ. Trimming shortened V by 0 bases and J by 1 base, and 17 bases separated the two germline ends. The clonotype was recovered from a woman aged 60-75 years with COVID-19, enrolled during active disease. The chain employs TRBV5-1 and TRBJ2-6; TRBD2 might be the D (6 bases). The sequencing sample was made of peripheral blood. CDR3 sequence reads: CASSLVARGGVSGANVLTF. The CDR3 DNA reads TGCGCCAGCAGCTTGGTGGCCCGCGGCGGGGTGTCTGGGGCCAACGTCCTGACTTTC.